These 13 T cell receptor beta chains came from one sample sequenced in a study of patients and donors after allogeneic stem cell transplantation. TCRdb analysed the RT-PCR reads with MiXCR anew, one entry per CDR3 protein. The sample consists of about 960,000 distinct CDR3 sequences, under 20% of them appearing once. Sequenced: blood, either unsorted or a sorted T cell fraction (not recorded which). The origin of the receptors is a human donor who was either an allogeneic HSCT recipient or a stem cell or donor lymphocyte infusion donor (not recorded which). It is not recorded whose cells these are; they may come from a transplant donor.

The sample holds a few counts of this clonotype. The chain has TRBV27 and TRBJ1-2, with D possibly being TRBD1 (6 bases). This CDR3 spans 15 amino acids. Trimming cost V 1 base and J 6 bases, with 15 bases left between them. Germline values: CDR1 MNHEY, CDR2 SMNVEV (reference sequence). The CDR3 is CASSLFAGEENGYTF. The DNA for the CDR3 is TGTGCCAGCAGTTTATTCGCAGGGGAGGAGAATGGCTACACCTTC.

The gene calls are TRBV20-1 and TRBJ2-1, with 8 bases identical to TRBD2. V lost 0 bases, J lost 9 bases, and 10 bases stayed unmatched. Germline V gene lookup returns CDR1 DFQATT and CDR2 SNEGSKA (reference sequence). The CDR3 is made up of 15 amino acids. Here the CDR3 reads CSARDLRGGLGEQFF. CDR3 nucleotides: TGCAGTGCTAGAGATCTCCGGGGGGGCCTAGGTGAGCAGTTCTTC.

This clonotype was observed a single time. V and J are TRBV7-3 and TRBJ2-4, with D possibly TRBD2 on 6 matching bases. Looked up from germline, CDR1 is SGHTA and CDR2 is FQGTGA. The length of the CDR3 is 13 residues. V was pared by 5 bases and J by 8 bases, with 13 bases between. CDR3 coding DNA: TGTGCCAGCAGCCAGAGAACGGGGGACATTCAGTACTTC. Translating gives CASSQRTGDIQYF. The whole variable domain, filled in from reference TRBV7-3 and TRBJ2-4, reads GAGVSQTPSNKVTEKGKYVELRCDPISGHTALYWYRQSLGQGPEFLIYFQGTGAADDSGLPNDRFFAVRPEGSVSTLKIQRTERGDSAVYLCASSQRTGDIQYFGAGTRLSVL.

The rearrangement uses TRBV4-3 and TRBJ2-1; TRBD1 matches at 8 bases. This CDR3 is 16 amino acids long. V dropped 3 bases and J dropped 2; count of bases not matched to a gene: 6. The germline CDR1 and CDR2 sequences are LGHNA and YSLEER. CDR3 region: CASSQSTGETYNEQFF. CDR3 bases: TGCGCCAGCAGCCAGTCGACAGGGGAGACCTACAATGAGCAGTTCTTC.

This clonotype was recorded a few times. The chain has TRBV7-2 and TRBJ2-1; TRBD1 or TRBD2 may be the D gene (5 bases each). Per the germline V gene, CDR1 is SGHTA and CDR2 is FQGNSA. V lost 5 bases and J 6 bases, leaving 14 bases between the germline ends. The CDR3 consists of 14 residues. CDR3 amino acids: CASSLTGTFNEQFF. CDR3 nucleotide sequence: TGTGCCAGCAGCCTCACCGGGACCTTCAATGAGCAGTTCTTC.

This clonotype turned up a few times. The chain is built from TRBV5-1 and TRBJ2-1, with a weak D call TRBD2 (5 bases). This CDR3 is 15 amino acids long. The germline V and J ends were trimmed by 4 bases and 8 bases, with 19 bases remaining between them. Germline V CDR1 and CDR2: SGHRS, YFSETQ. The CDR3 bases are TGCGCCAGCAGCCCGGTTGCGGGTTCCGGGTATGAGCAGTTCTTC. It is translated as CASSPVAGSGYEQFF. The whole variable domain, remainder taken from reference TRBV5-1 and TRBJ2-1, is KAGVTQTPRYLIKTRGQQVTLSCSPISGHRSVSWYQQTPGQGLQFLFEYFSETQRNKGNFPGRFSGRQFSNSRSEMNVSTLELGDSALYLCASSPVAGSGYEQFFGPGTRLTVL.

This clonotype occurred a few times. The chain couples TRBV11-1 to TRBJ2-1; D is perhaps TRBD1 (6 bases). V shed 4 bases and J shed 4 bases, with 17 bases lying between them. Germline CDR1 reads SGHAT; CDR2 reads FQDESV (reference sequence). CDR3 length equals 16 residues. The CDR3 bases are TGTGCCAGCAGCTCCAGGGGTCCCGGGTCATACAATGAGCAGTTCTTC. Its translation is CASSSRGPGSYNEQFF.

There are many counts of this clonotype. The junction departs from germline at one end; a sequencing error may be responsible. The gene calls are TRBV5-1 and TRBJ1-1; 7 bases are a match to TRBD1. The CDR3 length is 14 residues. CDR1 is SGHRS and CDR2 is YFSETQ in the germline V gene. In DNA form, the CDR3 reads TGTGCCAGCAGTTTAGCGCAGGGGGGCACTGAAGCTTTCTTT. Translation gives CASSLAQGGTEAFF.

This chain uses TRBV12-3 or TRBV12-4 with TRBJ2-5; the D gene could be TRBD1 or TRBD2 (5 bases each). With 4 bases removed from V and 5 bases from J, the gap between germline ends came to 17 bases. The CDR3 loop spans 15 amino acids. The CDR3: CASSYPGKSGETQYF. CDR3 nucleotide sequence: TGTGCCAGCAGTTATCCGGGGAAGTCAGGGGAGACCCAGTACTTC.

This clonotype occurred a few times. The chain carries TRBV12-3 or TRBV12-4 and TRBJ2-1, with 8 bases lining up with TRBD2. The CDR3 totals 14 residues. Trimming removed 5 bases from V and 5 bases from J; junction bases left unmatched: 5. CDR3 residues: CASSRLARNNEQFF. The DNA of the CDR3 is TGTGCCAGCAGTAGACTAGCGCGTAACAATGAGCAGTTCTTC.

The chain recombines TRBV6-1 with TRBJ1-2; 9 bases match TRBD1. Germline CDR1 MNHNS, CDR2 SASEGT. This CDR3 spans 16 amino acids. With V trimmed by 8 bases and J by 8 bases, 18 bases remained unmatched. In DNA form, the CDR3 reads TGTGCCAGCGGGAGACCGGGACAGGGAGTTTTGCGCGGCTACACCTTC. This gives the protein CASGRPGQGVLRGYTF.

The chain employs TRBV12-3 or TRBV12-4 and TRBJ2-7; D unclear. The CDR3 spans 13 residues. The germline V and J ends were trimmed by 2 bases and 4 bases, with 9 bases remaining between them. CDR3 sequence reads: CASSLKGKYEQYF. The DNA for the CDR3 is TGTGCCAGCAGTTTAAAAGGGAAATACGAGCAGTACTTC.

This clonotype was seen only a few times. The chain carries TRBV30 and TRBJ2-7, with D unresolved. The CDR3 has 12 amino acids. V was trimmed by 0 bases and J by 3 bases, leaving 6 bases between them. Germline CDR1 GTSNPN, CDR2 SVGIG (reference sequence). The CDR3 loop is CAWSVRNYEQYF. The CDR3 nucleotides read TGTGCCTGGAGTGTACGGAACTACGAGCAGTACTTC.